The rows below give T cell receptor beta chains drawn from one sample of a study of T-cell memory formation after mild COVID-19. TCRdb used MiXCR to reprocess the 5' RACE reads, holding one entry per CDR3 protein. The sample yields some 30,000 distinct CDR3 sequences, less than 8% seen once. Sample: PBMCs or a T cell subset sorted from them (not recorded which). These receptors all stem from an adult woman who had mild COVID-19 (a few samples of this study predate the infection). Cell type and time point are not known. The CDR3 runs from the conserved cysteine through the conserved F or W. D genes are given only for firm matches. Size tells how often a clone was seen (once, few, many) or the class of an expanded clone, and some rows leave it out.

many TRBJ1-2 TRBV6-5 TRBD1 CASSYYIRPGQGGYTF TGTGCCAGCAGTTACTACATTCGACCGGGACAGGGTGGCTACACCTTC
many TRBJ1-2 TRBV18 - CASSPDTDPIRNYGYTF TGTGCCAGCTCACCAGACACGGATCCAATCCGAAACTATGGCTACACCTTC
many TRBJ2-3 TRBV29-1 TRBD2 CSVVRISGGFSTDTQYF TGCAGCGTTGTGCGTATTAGCGGGGGATTTAGCACAGATACGCAGTATTTT
many TRBJ2-3 TRBV7-8 TRBD2 CASSLIWTSGTDTQYF TGTGCCAGCAGCTTAATTTGGACTAGCGGGACAGATACGCAGTATTTT
many TRBJ2-1 TRBV20-1 TRBD1 CSARGWQGAREQFF TGCAGTGCTAGAGGGTGGCAGGGGGCACGGGAGCAGTTCTTC
many TRBJ2-3 TRBV24-1 - CATSDQGSAGDTQYF TGTGCCACCAGTGACCAGGGGTCTGCTGGAGATACGCAGTATTTT
many TRBJ2-1 TRBV7-9 TRBD2 CASSPGTTKEFF TGTGCCAGCAGCCCTGGGACTACGAAGGAGTTCTTC
few TRBJ2-2 TRBV24-1 - CATGTLNTGELFF TGTGCCACCGGTACGCTCAACACCGGGGAGCTGTTTTTT
many TRBJ2-5 TRBV3-1 - CASSQGIRQETQYF TGTGCCAGCAGCCAAGGTATTAGACAAGAGACCCAGTACTTC
many TRBJ1-2 TRBV7-9 TRBD1 CASSLVGTDRYGYTF TGTGCCAGCAGCTTAGTCGGGACAGACCGCTATGGCTACACCTTC
few TRBJ2-3 TRBV6-2/TRBV6-3 - CASSSSGATDTQYF TGTGCCAGCAGCTCGTCGGGGGCCACAGATACGCAGTATTTT
few TRBJ2-1 TRBV20-1 - CSATFGLARYEQFF TGCAGTGCGACCTTCGGGCTAGCGAGGTATGAGCAGTTCTTC
medium-sized TRBJ2-3 TRBV24-1 - CATSDLGTREDTQYF TGTGCCACCAGTGATTTGGGGACAAGGGAGGATACGCAGTATTTT
many TRBJ1-3 TRBV5-1 TRBD1 CASSWQGESGNTIYF TGCGCCAGCAGCTGGCAGGGGGAGTCTGGAAACACCATATATTTT
many TRBJ2-2 TRBV12-3/TRBV12-4 - CASSLSQGYTGELFF TGTGCCAGCAGTTTAAGCCAGGGGTACACCGGGGAGCTGTTTTTT
many TRBJ2-1 TRBV7-2 - CASSRGGGYNEQFF TGTGCCAGCAGTCGCGGAGGGGGCTACAATGAGCAGTTCTTC
few TRBJ2-2 TRBV19 - CASRGGDRTFGELFF TGTGCCAGTAGGGGAGGGGACAGGACTTTTGGGGAGCTGTTTTTT
medium-sized TRBJ2-3 TRBV7-2 - CASNTVYTQYF TGTGCCAGCAATACGGTATATACGCAGTATTTT
medium-sized TRBJ2-7 TRBV10-3 TRBD2 CAISPAGGRLEQYF TGTGCCATCAGCCCCGCGGGGGGCCGCCTCGAGCAGTACTTC
many TRBJ1-1 TRBV12-3/TRBV12-4 - CASSLGAALNTEAFF TGTGCCAGCAGTTTAGGCGCAGCCCTCAACACTGAAGCTTTCTTT
- TRBJ2-1 TRBV27 TRBD1 CASSPGQGYNEQFF TGTGCCAGCAGTCCGGGACAGGGCTACAATGAGCAGTTCTTC
many TRBJ1-1 TRBV20-1 TRBD1 CSASTGGDTEAFF TGCAGTGCTTCGACAGGGGGAGACACTGAAGCTTTCTTT
many TRBJ1-2 TRBV4-3 - CASSQDGRDNYGYTF TGCGCCAGCAGCCAAGATGGCAGGGATAACTATGGCTACACCTTC
many TRBJ2-3 TRBV7-2 - CASSLGRITDTQYF TGTGCCAGCAGCTTAGGCAGGATCACAGATACGCAGTATTTT
many TRBJ2-7 TRBV4-2 TRBD1 CASSQAGTVYEQYF TGTGCCAGCAGCCAAGCTGGGACAGTTTACGAGCAGTACTTC
many TRBJ2-1 TRBV7-8 TRBD2 CASSLEGSGSVEQFF TGTGCCAGCAGCTTAGAGGGTAGCGGGAGTGTTGAGCAGTTCTTC
many TRBJ1-1 TRBV25-1 - CASSDTSGEAFF TGTGCCAGCAGTGACACGTCTGGGGAAGCTTTCTTT
many TRBJ1-5 TRBV7-9 TRBD1 CASSLGRGQNQPQHF TGTGCCAGCAGCTTAGGCAGGGGGCAAAATCAGCCCCAGCATTTT
many TRBJ2-7 TRBV13 TRBD1 CASSPDRSHYEQYF TGTGCCAGCAGCCCGGACAGGTCTCATTACGAGCAGTACTTC
many TRBJ1-1 TRBV6-6 TRBD1 CASSYGTALTEAFF TGTGCCAGCAGTTACGGGACAGCTCTCACTGAAGCTTTCTTT
many TRBJ2-7 TRBV18 - CASSLQRVAYEQYF TGTGCCAGCTCTCTTCAGCGGGTGGCCTACGAGCAGTACTTC
many TRBJ2-3 TRBV4-1 - CASSHSLSGSHTDTQYF TGCGCCAGCAGCCACTCCTTAAGCGGGTCTCACACAGATACGCAGTATTTT
many TRBJ2-1 TRBV5-4 TRBD2 CASSLAGGWTSGDNEQFF TGTGCCAGCAGCTTGGCCGGAGGGTGGACTAGCGGCGACAATGAGCAGTTCTTC
many TRBJ2-6 TRBV7-2 - CASSLARAGANVLTF TGTGCCAGCAGCTTAGCCAGGGCCGGGGCCAACGTCCTGACTTTC
many TRBJ2-3 TRBV28 TRBD2 CASSGTSGMGTDTQYF TGTGCCAGCAGTGGGACTAGCGGGATGGGCACAGATACGCAGTATTTT
many TRBJ2-7 TRBV21-1 - CASSNRASEQYF TGTGCCAGCAGCAACCGAGCCTCCGAGCAGTACTTC
many TRBJ2-1 TRBV6-2/TRBV6-3 - CASSYSETGVYNEQFF TGTGCCAGCAGTTACTCGGAAACGGGGGTCTACAATGAGCAGTTCTTC
many TRBJ2-2 TRBV7-9 - CASSLVSVGELFF TGTGCCAGCAGCTTAGTGTCAGTGGGGGAGCTGTTTTTT
medium-sized TRBJ2-3 TRBV7-3 TRBD2 CASSLDGRAADTQYF TGTGCCAGCAGCTTAGACGGGAGGGCCGCAGATACGCAGTATTTT
many TRBJ2-1 TRBV7-9 TRBD2 CASSHLETGLAGGAGEQFF TGTGCCAGCAGCCATTTAGAGACGGGACTAGCGGGGGGAGCTGGTGAGCAGTTCTTC
many TRBJ1-5 TRBV12-3/TRBV12-4 TRBD1 CASSLSGQGQPQHF TGTGCCAGCAGTTTATCTGGACAGGGGCAGCCCCAGCATTTT
many TRBJ1-1 TRBV7-6 TRBD1 CASRPLEGANTEAFF TGTGCCAGCAGACCACTAGAGGGGGCAAACACTGAAGCTTTCTTT
many TRBJ1-5 TRBV6-6 - CASSYRDQPQHF TGTGCCAGCAGTTACAGGGATCAGCCCCAGCATTTT
many TRBJ2-7 TRBV27 TRBD2 CASSLRGPGLAGVLSEQYF TGTGCCAGCAGTTTAAGGGGACCGGGACTAGCGGGAGTTTTAAGCGAGCAGTACTTC
many TRBJ2-2 TRBV12-3/TRBV12-4 - CASSHTLGSGTGELFF TGTGCCAGCAGTCATACCCTAGGGTCGGGAACCGGGGAGCTGTTTTTT
many TRBJ2-1 TRBV7-2 - CASSLREKWYNEQFF TGTGCCAGCAGCCTAAGGGAGAAATGGTACAATGAGCAGTTCTTC
many TRBJ1-2 TRBV7-8 - CASSPRTAQSYYGYTF TGTGCCAGCAGCCCAAGGACGGCCCAATCCTACTATGGCTACACCTTC
- TRBJ2-3 TRBV5-4 TRBD2 CASSLAIAGGSTDTQYF TGTGCCAGCAGCTTGGCGATAGCGGGGGGGAGCACAGATACGCAGTATTTT
many TRBJ2-1 TRBV30 TRBD2 CAWRGAGDEQFF TGTGCCTGGAGGGGCGCGGGGGACGAGCAGTTCTTC
many TRBJ2-3 TRBV15 - CATTEGGGTDTQYF TGTGCCACTACAGAGGGGGGGGGCACAGATACGCAGTATTTT
many TRBJ2-2 TRBV7-6 - CASSLVGGSPGELFF TGTGCCAGCAGCTTGGTTGGGGGGAGTCCCGGGGAGCTGTTTTTT
many TRBJ1-1 TRBV6-6 - CAIGQRRTEAFF TGTGCCATTGGACAGCGGAGGACTGAAGCTTTCTTT
many TRBJ2-5 TRBV20-1 - CSVASQETQYF TGCAGTGTCGCGAGTCAAGAGACCCAGTACTTC
many TRBJ1-1 TRBV15 TRBD1 CATSPDPGTANTEAFF TGTGCCACCAGCCCCGACCCCGGGACAGCAAACACTGAAGCTTTCTTT
many TRBJ1-2 TRBV6-6 - CASSLLTGFNYGYTF TGTGCCAGCAGTCTCTTGACAGGTTTTAACTATGGCTACACCTTC